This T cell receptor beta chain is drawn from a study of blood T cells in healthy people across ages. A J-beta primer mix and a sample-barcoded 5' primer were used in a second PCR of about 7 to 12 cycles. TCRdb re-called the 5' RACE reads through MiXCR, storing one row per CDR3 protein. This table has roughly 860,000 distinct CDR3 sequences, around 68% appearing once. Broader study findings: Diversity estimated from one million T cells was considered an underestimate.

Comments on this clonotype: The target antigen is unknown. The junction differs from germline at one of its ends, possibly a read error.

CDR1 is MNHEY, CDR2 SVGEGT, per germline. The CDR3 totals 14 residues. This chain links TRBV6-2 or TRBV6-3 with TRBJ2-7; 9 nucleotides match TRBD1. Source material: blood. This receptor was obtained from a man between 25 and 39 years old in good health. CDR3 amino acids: CASSYDRGSAEQYF. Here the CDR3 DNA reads TGTGCTAGCAGTTACGACAGGGGGTCCGCCGAGCAGTACTTC.